Included here is one TCR beta chain sequence, with context. Its specificity is unknown. This sample was included in a study of PD-L1 blockade in urothelial cancer. Study details: Analysis of blood occurred 3 weeks (second dose) and 6 weeks after treatment start. General observations from the study: Durable-benefit patients expanded tumor-associated blood clones more at 3 weeks.

Described time point: pretreatment peripheral blood. From germline, CDR1 is SGHRS and CDR2 YFSETQ. The junction had 18 bases not matched to a gene; V was cut back by 4 bases and J by 7 bases. CDR3 length equals 19 residues. Clones were sequenced by immunoSEQ multiplex PCR, and TCRdb holds only the in-frame ones, with some missing. In the table there are approximately 90,000 clones, nearly 90% of which are singletons. This sequence originates from a man aged 55-75 years with urothelial cancer. The sequencing here drew on PBMCs, taken around atezolizumab (anti-PD-L1) treatment. The chain is built from TRBV5-1 and TRBJ1-6; 9 bases are a match to TRBD1. In nucleotides, the CDR3 is TGCGCCAGCAGCGACGGACAGGGGCGGGTCGGTTTAAAAAATTCACCCCTCCACTTT. Residues: CASSDGQGRVGLKNSPLHF.